Following are 12 T cell receptor beta chains from one sample sequenced in a study of T cell repertoires in cytomegalovirus infection. In TCRdb, the reads were re-called with MiXCR into one record per CDR3 protein. The sample has 200,000 to 300,000 distinct CDR3 sequences, approximately 13% seen once. Material for sequencing was PBMCs. The origin of the receptors is a human donor in good health (CMV status not recorded). Some clones in this sample may be carry-over from other donors' samples.

This clonotype was detected many times. This chain uses TRBV7-2 with TRBJ1-2; 9 bases agree with TRBD1. J was trimmed by 4 bases and V by 0 bases; bases with no gene match: 3. CDR3 length equals 15 residues. CDR1 and CDR2 (germline): SGHTA, FQGNSA. The CDR3 DNA is TGTGCCAGCAGCTTAGCGGGACAGGGAGGCTATGGCTACACCTTC. Encoded protein: CASSLAGQGGYGYTF. The complete variable domain, with remaining parts taken from reference TRBV7-2 and TRBJ1-2, reads GAGVSQSPSNKVTEKGKDVELRCDPISGHTALYWYRQSLGQGLEFLIYFQGNSAPDKSGLPSDRFSAERTGGSVSTLTIQRTQQEDSAVYLCASSLAGQGGYGYTFGSGTRLTVV.

A word on this clonotype: At one end the junction does not follow the germline gene, possibly because of a read error. The chain uses TRBV28 and TRBJ1-5; 7 nucleotides align to TRBD1. The CDR3 consists of 15 residues. Germline V lookup: CDR1 MDHEN, CDR2 SYDVKM. The CDR3 bases are TGTGCCAGCAGTACAGGGGTTTATAGCAATCAGTCCCAGCATTTT. Protein product: CASSTGVYSNQSQHF.

CDR3 in amino acids: CASSSYDRGLEAFF. In DNA form, the CDR3 reads TGTGCCAGCAGCTCCTACGACAGGGGTCTTGAAGCTTTCTTT. V and J are TRBV11-2 and TRBJ1-1; 8 bases map to TRBD1. The CDR3 is 14 residues long. Looked up from germline, CDR1 is SGHAT and CDR2 is FQNNGV. J was trimmed by 7 bases and V by 4 bases; bases with no gene match: 8.

This clonotype was seen only a few times. The chain is built from TRBV5-1 and TRBJ2-3; D not resolved. Germline-derived CDR1 and CDR2 are SGHRS and YFSETQ. V dropped 0 bases and J dropped 3 bases, with 14 bases sitting between them. This CDR3 spans 16 amino acids. The CDR3 region is CASSLGGDHGTDTQYF. CDR3 in DNA: TGCGCCAGCAGCTTGGGTGGCGACCATGGGACAGATACGCAGTATTTT.

The chain has TRBV7-2 and TRBJ2-3, with TRBD2 as a possible D gene (5 bases). The V end lost 5 bases, the J end lost 1 base, and 16 bases lay between the germline ends. The CDR3 has 16 residues. Germline CDR1 is SGHTA and CDR2 is FQGNSA. The CDR3 loop reads CASSHTGKGGTDTQYF. The DNA for the CDR3 is TGTGCCAGCAGCCACACCGGGAAGGGCGGCACAGATACGCAGTATTTT. Using reference TRBV7-2 and TRBJ2-3 for the parts outside the CDR3, the full variable domain is GAGVSQSPSNKVTEKGKDVELRCDPISGHTALYWYRQSLGQGLEFLIYFQGNSAPDKSGLPSDRFSAERTGGSVSTLTIQRTQQEDSAVYLCASSHTGKGGTDTQYFGPGTRLTVL.

J is TRBJ1-1 and V is TRBV6-2 or TRBV6-3; D gene ambiguous. CDR3 length: 15 amino acids. Germline CDR1 MNHEY, CDR2 SVGEGT. Trimming shortened V by 5 bases and J by 5 bases, and 18 bases separated the two germline ends. This CDR3 is CASSPRPGRWTEAFF. The CDR3 coding sequence is TGTGCCAGCAGTCCCCGGCCGGGTAGATGGACTGAAGCTTTCTTT.

This clonotype was counted ten times or more. The J gene is TRBJ2-3, the V gene TRBV7-2; maybe TRBD2 (6 bases). The CDR3 runs to 14 residues. The V gene's germline CDR1 is SGHTA and CDR2 FQGNSA. The V gene lost 5 bases and the J gene lost 4 bases, with 13 bases spanning the gap. The CDR3 DNA reads as TGTGCCAGCAGCCTTGGAGGCGGGGCAGATACGCAGTATTTT. Encoded protein: CASSLGGGADTQYF.

J is TRBJ2-7 and V is TRBV19; tentative D call: TRBD2 (5 bases). Germline assignment: CDR1 LNHDA and CDR2 SQIVND (reference sequence). The CDR3 runs 15 residues. V was clipped by 2 bases and J by 0 bases, with 11 bases between them. CDR3 sequence (DNA): TGTGCCAGTAGTATAATGGGAGCCTACTCCTACGAGCAGTACTTC. It yields the protein CASSIMGAYSYEQYF.

This chain links TRBV29-1 with TRBJ2-1, with D perhaps TRBD2 (6 bases). Trimming removed 8 bases at V and 6 bases at J, with 17 bases between. This CDR3 has 13 amino acids. The germline gives CDR1 SQVTM, CDR2 ANQGSEA. CDR3 DNA: TGCAGCTTGGGGTTGGGGGGTGTCAATGAGCAGTTCTTC. It is translated as CSLGLGGVNEQFF.

J is TRBJ2-7 and V is TRBV20-1, with D tentatively TRBD1 or TRBD2 (5 bases each). V was pared by 3 bases and J by 0 bases, with 12 bases between. The germline V gene encodes CDR1 DFQATT and CDR2 SNEGSKA (reference sequence). The CDR3 totals 14 residues. The CDR3 sequence is CSARVGTSSYEQYF. The CDR3 DNA reads as TGCAGTGCTAGGGTCGGGACCAGCTCCTACGAGCAGTACTTC.

The table lists this clonotype with many counts. The chain combines TRBV6-5 with TRBJ1-1, with a possible D match to TRBD1 (5 bases). In germline, CDR1 is MNHEY, CDR2 SVGAGI. The CDR3 has 12 amino acids. Trimming took 7 bases from V and 7 from J, leaving 13 bases between them. The CDR3 region is CASTGGRGEAFF. The CDR3 nucleotides are TGTGCCAGCACCGGGGGGAGGGGTGAAGCTTTCTTT.

The gene calls are TRBV5-4 and TRBJ1-2; 11 positions match TRBD1. CDR1 is SGHNT, CDR2 YYREEE, per germline (reference sequence). V shed 4 bases and J 5 bases; nucleotides not matched to a gene: 10. This CDR3 spans 16 amino acids. This chain's CDR3 is CASSIGTGGMYYGYTF. CDR3 DNA: TGTGCCAGCAGCATTGGGACAGGGGGGATGTATTATGGCTACACCTTC.